Included here is one T cell receptor beta chain sequence, with context. In the authors' workflow: Amplified reference gene primers provided the basis for estimating nucleated cell counts. Data came from immunoSEQ multiplex PCR; TCRdb stores just in-frame clones and leaves some out. The V and J calls and clone size are taken from that table; D and trimming were inferred from the DNA. The table lists under 75,000 clones, roughly three quarters of them singletons. The germline V gene encodes CDR1 LNHDA and CDR2 SQIVND (reference sequence). Deletions cut 7 bases from V and 7 bases from J, with 16 bases between. The CDR3 runs 14 residues. The data belong to a study of blood T cell repertoires in COVID-19. The overall study: There were acute and convalescent COVID-19 samples, and they came from the United States, Italy and Spain.

The receptor's source is a woman in her 70s with acute or convalescent COVID-19. V gene TRBV19 combines with J gene TRBJ1-4; D may be TRBD1 (5 bases). Sample: peripheral blood. The CDR3 nucleotides are TGTGCCAGTACCCTGGGGCAAAATAGTGAAAAACTGTTTTTT. Amino acids: CASTLGQNSEKLFF.